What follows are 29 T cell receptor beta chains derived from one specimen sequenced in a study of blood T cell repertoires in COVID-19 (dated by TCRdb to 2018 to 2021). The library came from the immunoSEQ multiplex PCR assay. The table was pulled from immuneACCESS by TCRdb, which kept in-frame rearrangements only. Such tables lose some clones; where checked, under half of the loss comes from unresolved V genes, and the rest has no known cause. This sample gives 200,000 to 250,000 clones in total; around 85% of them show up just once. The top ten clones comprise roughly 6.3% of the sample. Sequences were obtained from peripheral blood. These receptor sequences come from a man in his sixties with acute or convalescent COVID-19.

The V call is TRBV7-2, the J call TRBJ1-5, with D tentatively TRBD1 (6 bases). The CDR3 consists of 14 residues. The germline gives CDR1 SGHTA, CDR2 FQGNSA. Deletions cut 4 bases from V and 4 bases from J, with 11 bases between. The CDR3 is CASSSDRQNQPQHF. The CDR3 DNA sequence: TGTGCCAGCAGCTCGGACAGACAGAATCAGCCCCAGCATTTT.

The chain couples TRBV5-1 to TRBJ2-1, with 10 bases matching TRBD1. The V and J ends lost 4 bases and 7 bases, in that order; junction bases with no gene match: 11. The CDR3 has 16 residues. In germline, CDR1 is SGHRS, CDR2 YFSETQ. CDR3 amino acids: CASSIDPGQGWNEQFF. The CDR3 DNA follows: TGCGCCAGCAGCATAGACCCGGGACAGGGGTGGAATGAGCAGTTCTTC.

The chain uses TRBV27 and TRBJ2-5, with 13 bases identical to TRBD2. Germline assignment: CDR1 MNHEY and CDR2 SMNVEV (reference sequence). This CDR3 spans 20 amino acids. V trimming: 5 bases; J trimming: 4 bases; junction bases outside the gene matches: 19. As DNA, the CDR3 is TGTGCCAGCAGTCCCCTCCCCGGGACTAGCGGGACCCTATCCCGAGAGACCCAGTACTTC. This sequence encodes CASSPLPGTSGTLSRETQYF.

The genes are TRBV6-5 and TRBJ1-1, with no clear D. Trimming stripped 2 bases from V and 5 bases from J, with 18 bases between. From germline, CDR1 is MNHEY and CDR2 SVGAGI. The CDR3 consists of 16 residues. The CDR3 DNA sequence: TGTGCCAGCAGTTACACCGGCGGTGAGGGATTAACTGAAGCTTTCTTT. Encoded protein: CASSYTGGEGLTEAFF.

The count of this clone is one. CDR3: CSPGEAYEQYF. Here the CDR3 DNA reads TGCAGCCCTGGTGAGGCCTACGAGCAGTACTTC. This chain links TRBV20-1 with TRBJ2-7, with D unclear. The germline V gene has CDR1 DFQATT and CDR2 SNEGSKA (reference sequence). The length of the CDR3 is 11 residues.

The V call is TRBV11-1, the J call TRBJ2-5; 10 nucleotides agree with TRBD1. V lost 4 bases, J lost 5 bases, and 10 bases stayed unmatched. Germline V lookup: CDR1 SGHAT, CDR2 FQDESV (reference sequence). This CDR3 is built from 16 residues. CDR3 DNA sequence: TGTGCCAGCAGCTCCAGGGGGACAGGGGAGTTGGAGACCCAGTACTTC. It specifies CASSSRGTGELETQYF.

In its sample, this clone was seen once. This chain's CDR3 is CASGLGTVEPQHF. The DNA for the CDR3 is TGTGCTAGTGGTTTGGGGACAGTCGAGCCCCAGCATTTT. The rearrangement joins TRBV12-5 to TRBJ1-5; tentatively, D is TRBD1 (6 bases). This CDR3 spans 13 amino acids. The germline V and J ends were trimmed by 1 base and 8 bases, with 9 bases remaining between them. CDR1 and CDR2 (germline): LGHNT, FRNRAP.

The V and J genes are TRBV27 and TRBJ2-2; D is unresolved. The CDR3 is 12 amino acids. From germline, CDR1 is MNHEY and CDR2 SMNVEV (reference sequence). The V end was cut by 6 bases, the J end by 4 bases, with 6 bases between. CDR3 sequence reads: CASRRFTGELFF. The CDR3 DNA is TGTGCCAGCAGGCGGTTCACCGGGGAGCTGTTTTTT.

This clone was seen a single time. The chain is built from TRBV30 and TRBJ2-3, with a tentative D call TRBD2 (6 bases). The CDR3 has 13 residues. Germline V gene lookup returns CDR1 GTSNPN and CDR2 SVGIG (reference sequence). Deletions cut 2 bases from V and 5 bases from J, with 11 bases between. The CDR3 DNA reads TGTGCCTGGAGTTCCCTCGGGGGAGATACGCAGTATTTT. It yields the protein CAWSSLGGDTQYF.

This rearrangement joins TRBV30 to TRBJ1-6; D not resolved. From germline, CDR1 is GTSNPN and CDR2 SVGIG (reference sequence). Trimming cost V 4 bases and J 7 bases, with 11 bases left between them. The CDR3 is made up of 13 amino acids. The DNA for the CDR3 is TGTGCCTGGAAGGCACAGCTCAATTCACCCCTCCACTTT. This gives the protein CAWKAQLNSPLHF.

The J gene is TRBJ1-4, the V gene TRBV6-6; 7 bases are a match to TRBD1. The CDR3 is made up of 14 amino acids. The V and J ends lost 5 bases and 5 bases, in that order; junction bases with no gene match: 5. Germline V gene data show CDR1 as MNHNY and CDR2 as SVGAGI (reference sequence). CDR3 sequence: CASSNRDSNEKLFF. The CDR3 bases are TGTGCCAGCAGTAACCGGGACAGCAATGAAAAACTGTTTTTT.

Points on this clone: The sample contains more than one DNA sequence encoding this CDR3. CDR3 region: CASSRDRSSYEQYF. CDR3 in DNA: TGTGCCAGCAGCCGGGACAGGAGCTCCTACGAGCAGTACTTC. The chain joins TRBV7-9 to TRBJ2-7, with 8 bases fitting TRBD1. With 5 bases clipped from V and 0 bases from J, the junction kept 3 bases outside the gene matches. Per the germline V gene, CDR1 is SEHNR and CDR2 is FQNEAQ (reference sequence). This CDR3 has 14 amino acids. The full variable domain, with the rest looked up from reference TRBV7-9 and TRBJ2-7, is DTGVSQNPRHKITKRGQNVTFRCDPISEHNRLYWYRQTLGQGPEFLTYFQNEAQLEKSRLLSDRFSAERPKGSFSTLEIQRTEQGDSAMYLCASSRDRSSYEQYFGPGTRLTVT.

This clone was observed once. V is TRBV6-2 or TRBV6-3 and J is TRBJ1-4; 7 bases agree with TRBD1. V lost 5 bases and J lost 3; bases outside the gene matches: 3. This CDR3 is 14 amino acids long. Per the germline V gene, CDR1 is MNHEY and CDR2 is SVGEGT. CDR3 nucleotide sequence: TGTGCCAGCAGTCCGGGACAGCCTAATGAAAAACTGTTTTTT. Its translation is CASSPGQPNEKLFF.

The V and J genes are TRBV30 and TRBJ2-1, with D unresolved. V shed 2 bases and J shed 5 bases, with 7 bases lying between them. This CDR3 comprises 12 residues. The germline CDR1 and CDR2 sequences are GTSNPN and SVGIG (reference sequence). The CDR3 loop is CAWSLSDNEQFF. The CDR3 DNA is TGTGCCTGGAGTTTATCGGACAATGAGCAGTTCTTC.

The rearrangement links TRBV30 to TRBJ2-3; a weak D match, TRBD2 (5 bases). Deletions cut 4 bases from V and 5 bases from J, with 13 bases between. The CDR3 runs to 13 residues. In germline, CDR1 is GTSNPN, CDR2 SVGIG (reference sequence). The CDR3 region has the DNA TGTGCCTGGATTTATATGGGAGAAGATACGCAGTATTTT. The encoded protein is CAWIYMGEDTQYF. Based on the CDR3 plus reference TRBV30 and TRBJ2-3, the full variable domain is SQTIHQWPATLVQPVGSPLSLECTVEGTSNPNLYWYRQAAGRGLQLLFYSVGIGQISSEVPQNLSASRPQDRQFILSSKKLLLSDSGFYLCAWIYMGEDTQYFGPGTRLTVL.

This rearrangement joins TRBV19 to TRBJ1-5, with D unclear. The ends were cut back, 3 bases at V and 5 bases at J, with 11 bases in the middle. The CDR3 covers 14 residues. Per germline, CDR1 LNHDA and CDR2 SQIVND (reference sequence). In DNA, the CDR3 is TGTGCCAGTAGTATTTCGGCCGCGGATCAGCCCCAGCATTTT. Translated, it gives CASSISAADQPQHF.

The chain's CDR3 is CASMGIRATGYTF. CDR3 sequence (DNA): TGTGCCAGCATGGGGATCAGGGCTACCGGCTACACCTTC. J is TRBJ1-2 and V is TRBV27, with D perhaps matching TRBD1 (5 bases). With 7 bases removed from V and 8 bases from J, the gap between germline ends came to 17 bases. This CDR3 has 13 amino acids. Germline V gives CDR1 MNHEY, CDR2 SMNVEV (reference sequence).

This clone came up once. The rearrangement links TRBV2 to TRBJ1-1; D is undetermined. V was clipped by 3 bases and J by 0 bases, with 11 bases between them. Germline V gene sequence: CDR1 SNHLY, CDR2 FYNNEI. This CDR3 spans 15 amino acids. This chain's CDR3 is CASSEDVGMNTEAFF. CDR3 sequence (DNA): TGTGCCAGCAGTGAGGATGTGGGCATGAACACTGAAGCTTTCTTT.

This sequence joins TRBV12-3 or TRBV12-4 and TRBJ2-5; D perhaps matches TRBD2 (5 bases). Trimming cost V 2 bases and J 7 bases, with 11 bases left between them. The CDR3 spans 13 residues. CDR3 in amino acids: CASSLKADGTQYF. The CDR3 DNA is TGTGCCAGCAGTTTAAAAGCGGATGGGACCCAGTACTTC.

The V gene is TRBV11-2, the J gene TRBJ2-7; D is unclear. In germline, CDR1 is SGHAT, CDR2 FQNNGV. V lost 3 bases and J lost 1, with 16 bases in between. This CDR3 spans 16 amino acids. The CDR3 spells CASSFGGADSSYEQYF. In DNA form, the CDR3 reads TGTGCCAGCAGCTTTGGCGGCGCCGACTCATCCTACGAGCAGTACTTC. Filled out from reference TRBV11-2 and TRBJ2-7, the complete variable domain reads EAGVAQSPRYKIIEKRQSVAFWCNPISGHATLYWYQQILGQGPKLLIQFQNNGVVDDSQLPKDRFSAERLKGVDSTLKIQPAKLEDSAVYLCASSFGGADSSYEQYFGPGTRLTVT.

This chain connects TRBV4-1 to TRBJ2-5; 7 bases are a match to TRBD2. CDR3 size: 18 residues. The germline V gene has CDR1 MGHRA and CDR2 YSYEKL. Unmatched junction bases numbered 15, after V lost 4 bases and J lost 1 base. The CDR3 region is CASSLTPPLARSQETQYF. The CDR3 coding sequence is TGCGCCAGCAGCCTGACACCGCCACTAGCGAGGTCCCAAGAGACCCAGTACTTC.

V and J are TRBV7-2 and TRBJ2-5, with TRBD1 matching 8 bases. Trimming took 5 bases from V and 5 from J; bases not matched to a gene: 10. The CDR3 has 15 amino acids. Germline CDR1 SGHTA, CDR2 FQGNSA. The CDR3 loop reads CASSPRTGYLETQYF. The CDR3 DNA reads TGTGCCAGCAGCCCCCGGACAGGGTACTTGGAGACCCAGTACTTC.

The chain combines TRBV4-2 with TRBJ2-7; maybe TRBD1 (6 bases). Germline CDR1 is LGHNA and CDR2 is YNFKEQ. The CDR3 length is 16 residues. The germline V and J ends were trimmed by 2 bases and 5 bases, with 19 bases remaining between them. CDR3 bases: TGTGCCAGCAGCCAAAGAGGTGGTGCAGGGGAAAACGAGCAGTACTTC. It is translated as CASSQRGGAGENEQYF.

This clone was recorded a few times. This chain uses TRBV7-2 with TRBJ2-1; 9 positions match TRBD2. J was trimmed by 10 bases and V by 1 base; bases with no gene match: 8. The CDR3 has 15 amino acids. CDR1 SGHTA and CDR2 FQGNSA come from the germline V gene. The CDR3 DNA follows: TGTGCCAGCAGCTTAGACGGCGGGAGGGCCCGAGAGCAGTTCTTC. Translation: CASSLDGGRAREQFF. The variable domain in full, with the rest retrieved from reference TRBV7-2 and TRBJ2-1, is GAGVSQSPSNKVTEKGKDVELRCDPISGHTALYWYRQSLGQGLEFLIYFQGNSAPDKSGLPSDRFSAERTGGSVSTLTIQRTQQEDSAVYLCASSLDGGRAREQFFGPGTRLTVL.

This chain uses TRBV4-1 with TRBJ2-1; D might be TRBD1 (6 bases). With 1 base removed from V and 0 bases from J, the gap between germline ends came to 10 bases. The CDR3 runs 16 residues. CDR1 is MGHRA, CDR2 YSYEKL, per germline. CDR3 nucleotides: TGCGCCAGCAGCCAAGTCGCAGGGGACTCCTACAATGAGCAGTTCTTC. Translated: CASSQVAGDSYNEQFF.

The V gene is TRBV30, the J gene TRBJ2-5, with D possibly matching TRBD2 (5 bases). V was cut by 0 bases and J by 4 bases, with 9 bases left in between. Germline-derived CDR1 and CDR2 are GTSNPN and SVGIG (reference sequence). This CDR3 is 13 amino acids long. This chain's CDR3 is CAWSVRGGETQYF. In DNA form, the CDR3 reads TGTGCCTGGAGTGTACGGGGTGGAGAGACCCAGTACTTC. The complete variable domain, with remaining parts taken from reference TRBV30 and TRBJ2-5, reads SQTIHQWPATLVQPVGSPLSLECTVEGTSNPNLYWYRQAAGRGLQLLFYSVGIGQISSEVPQNLSASRPQDRQFILSSKKLLLSDSGFYLCAWSVRGGETQYFGPGTRLLVL.

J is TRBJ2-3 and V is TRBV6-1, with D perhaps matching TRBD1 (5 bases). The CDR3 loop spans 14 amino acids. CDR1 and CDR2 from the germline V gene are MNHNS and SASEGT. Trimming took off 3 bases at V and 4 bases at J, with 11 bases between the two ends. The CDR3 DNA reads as TGTGCCAGCAGTGATGGGGCCCGGGCAGATACGCAGTATTTT. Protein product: CASSDGARADTQYF.

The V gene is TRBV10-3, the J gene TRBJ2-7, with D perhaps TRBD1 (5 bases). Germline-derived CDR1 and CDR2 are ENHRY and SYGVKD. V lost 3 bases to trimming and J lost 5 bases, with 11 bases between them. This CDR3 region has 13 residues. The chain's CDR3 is CAISDRASHEQYF. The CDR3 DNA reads TGTGCCATCAGTGACAGGGCTTCCCACGAGCAGTACTTC.

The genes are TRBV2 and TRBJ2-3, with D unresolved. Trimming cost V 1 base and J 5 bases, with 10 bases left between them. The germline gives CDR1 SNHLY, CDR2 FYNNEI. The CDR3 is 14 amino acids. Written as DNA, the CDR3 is TGTGCCAGCAGTGAAGTAGAGGCCAGAGATACGCAGTATTTT. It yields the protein CASSEVEARDTQYF.